Below are 5 T cell receptor beta chains sequenced from a single sample in a study of cytomegalovirus exposure and HLA in healthy donors. The PCR employed 60 Vbeta primers together with 13 Jbeta primers. Using immunoSEQ multiplex PCR, the repertoire was profiled, and TCRdb retains in-frame clones only, with some absent. The profile shows approximately 93,000 clones, roughly three quarters of them singletons. Sequencing was carried out using PBMCs. The receptors shown here come from a male donor in good health and CMV-seropositive.

The chain has TRBV27 and TRBJ2-1, with 8 bases identical to TRBD2. From germline, CDR1 is MNHEY and CDR2 SMNVEV (reference sequence). The CDR3 runs 17 residues. V was pared by 2 bases and J by 1 base, with 7 bases of the junction left unmatched. The CDR3 sequence: CASSLAGGPKSYNEQFF. The CDR3 bases are TGTGCCAGCAGTTTAGCGGGGGGCCCCAAGTCCTACAATGAGCAGTTCTTC.

The chain carries TRBV15 and TRBJ1-5; D might be TRBD1 (6 bases). Trimming shortened V by 5 bases and J by 0 bases, and 8 bases separated the two germline ends. The germline V gene has CDR1 LNHNV and CDR2 YYDKDF (reference sequence). The length of the CDR3 is 14 residues. CDR3 DNA sequence: TGTGCCACCAGCGGGGACAATAGCAATCAGCCCCAGCATTTT. Translated: CATSGDNSNQPQHF.

The gene calls are TRBV29-1 and TRBJ2-1; D is possibly TRBD2 (5 bases). V shed 6 bases and J shed 10 bases, with 13 bases lying between them. The CDR3 totals 11 residues. The germline CDR1 and CDR2 sequences are SQVTM and ANQGSEA. The CDR3 spells CSVALVWEQFF. DNA of the CDR3: TGCAGCGTCGCACTAGTATGGGAGCAGTTCTTC.

The chain carries TRBV4-1 and TRBJ2-3; D may be TRBD1 (5 bases). Germline V gene data show CDR1 as MGHRA and CDR2 as YSYEKL. The CDR3 covers 17 residues. Trimming stripped 0 bases from V and 2 bases from J, with 15 bases between. This CDR3 is CASSQEEAPGYTDTQYF. The CDR3 DNA follows: TGCGCCAGCAGCCAAGAAGAAGCCCCAGGGTACACAGATACGCAGTATTTT.

As DNA, the CDR3 is TGTGCCAGCAGTGGGACAAGGAACACTGAAGCTTTCTTT. Protein: CASSGTRNTEAFF. This chain links TRBV2 with TRBJ1-1; perhaps TRBD1 as D (5 bases). The CDR3 consists of 13 residues. With 4 bases removed from V and 1 base from J, the gap between germline ends came to 7 bases. CDR1 is SNHLY, CDR2 FYNNEI, per germline.